These 20 T cell receptor beta chains originate from one sample sequenced in a study of blood T cell repertoires in COVID-19. Generated by immunoSEQ multiplex PCR, the TCRdb table keeps only in-frame clones and is missing some. This sample has 200,000 to 300,000 clones; around 89% occur once, and the top ten carry 2% to 2.5%. Sequenced material: PBMCs or T cells enriched from blood (not recorded which). The receptors here all came from a woman in her 40s with acute COVID-19.

V is TRBV12-3 or TRBV12-4 and J is TRBJ2-3; TRBD1 agrees at 10 bases. V lost 5 bases, J lost 9 bases, and 5 bases stayed unmatched. This CDR3 comprises 13 residues. CDR3: CASSPGQGVTQYF. The CDR3 DNA is TGTGCCAGCAGTCCCGGACAGGGGGTAACGCAGTATTTT.

The chain combines TRBV11-3 with TRBJ2-2, with 8 nucleotides matching TRBD2. This CDR3 region has 19 residues. J gave up 6 bases and V 5 bases, and 20 bases lay outside the gene matches. Germline V gene sequence: CDR1 SGHNT, CDR2 YENEEA. The CDR3 sequence: CASSPRSGSGIRSSGELFF. In nucleotides, the CDR3 is TGTGCCAGCAGCCCTCGGTCTGGTAGCGGGATTCGTTCGTCCGGGGAGCTGTTTTTT.

The chain joins TRBV7-2 to TRBJ2-2; TRBD1 aligns across 7 bases. CDR3 length: 17 residues. V shed 1 base, J shed 4 bases, and the junction held 9 bases outside the gene matches. The germline V gene has CDR1 SGHTA and CDR2 FQGNSA. CDR3 sequence (DNA): TGTGCCAGCAGCTTAGATAACAGGGGCCCGGTCACCGGGGAGCTGTTTTTT. Translated: CASSLDNRGPVTGELFF.

The rearrangement uses TRBV11-2 and TRBJ2-1, with 8 bases fitting TRBD1. The CDR3 loop spans 17 amino acids. J was trimmed by 2 bases and V by 5 bases; bases with no gene match: 11. Germline CDR1 SGHAT, CDR2 FQNNGV. DNA of the CDR3: TGTGCCAGCAGCCAGGGGGCCCCCTGGAGCGCCTACAATGAGCAGTTCTTC. Translation: CASSQGAPWSAYNEQFF.

The rearrangement joins TRBV5-6 to TRBJ1-6; TRBD1 matches 7 bases. Germline lookup yields CDR1 SGHDT and CDR2 YYEEEE. The CDR3 totals 16 residues. With 4 bases clipped from V and 2 bases from J, the junction kept 6 bases outside the gene matches. Here the CDR3 reads CASSATGVPYNSPLHF. In DNA form, the CDR3 reads TGTGCCAGCAGCGCTACAGGGGTACCCTATAATTCACCCCTCCACTTT.

The chain recombines TRBV5-4 with TRBJ1-6, with 10 nucleotides matching TRBD1. This CDR3 is 16 amino acids long. CDR1 SGHNT and CDR2 YYREEE come from the germline V gene (reference sequence). V was pared by 2 bases and J by 3 bases, with 2 bases of the junction left unmatched. The CDR3 DNA is TGTGCCAGCAGCTTCTGGACAGGGGGCTATAATTCACCCCTCCACTTT. Translated, it gives CASSFWTGGYNSPLHF.

The chain recombines TRBV4-1 with TRBJ2-5; possible D gene TRBD2, 6 bases. The CDR3 loop spans 14 amino acids. Germline V gene sequence: CDR1 MGHRA, CDR2 YSYEKL. V gave up 4 bases and J gave up 4 bases, with 13 bases separating them. The CDR3 protein is CASSPEAGPETQYF. Here the CDR3 DNA reads TGCGCCAGCAGCCCTGAAGCGGGCCCAGAGACCCAGTACTTC.

This rearrangement joins TRBV27 to TRBJ2-3, with 14 bases matching TRBD2. Per germline, CDR1 MNHEY and CDR2 SMNVEV (reference sequence). The ends lost 3 bases at V and 8 bases at J; junction bases unmatched: 4. This CDR3 spans 15 amino acids. This chain's CDR3 is CASSLGTSGSGTQYF. The CDR3, as DNA: TGTGCCAGCAGTTTGGGGACTAGCGGGAGTGGTACGCAGTATTTT.

The chain carries TRBV5-8 and TRBJ2-1, with TRBD2 as a possible D gene (7 bases). CDR1 is SGHTS and CDR2 is YDEGEE in the germline V gene. With 0 bases removed from V and 10 bases from J, the gap between germline ends came to 20 bases. The CDR3 extends over 16 amino acids. CDR3 sequence (DNA): TGTGCCAGCAGCTTGGCTCGGAGGTCCACGGGGGGCGAGCAGTTCTTC. It yields the protein CASSLARRSTGGEQFF. The full variable domain, in which reference TRBV5-8 and TRBJ2-1 provide the parts outside the CDR3, is EAGVTQSPTHLIKTRGQQATLRCSPISGHTSVYWYQQALGLGLQFLLWYDEGEERNRGNFPPRFSGRQFPNYSSELNVNALELEDSALYLCASSLARRSTGGEQFFGPGTRLTVL.

J is TRBJ1-4 and V is TRBV5-5, with 7 bases aligning to TRBD1. The V and J ends lost 2 bases and 8 bases, in that order; junction bases with no gene match: 6. The germline V gene has CDR1 SGHKS and CDR2 YYEKEE (reference sequence). This CDR3 has 14 residues. CDR3 region: CASSFGQGGEKLFF. The DNA for the CDR3 is TGTGCCAGCAGCTTTGGGCAGGGGGGCGAAAAACTGTTTTTT.

J is TRBJ1-4 and V is TRBV7-9; D might be TRBD1 (6 bases). CDR1 and CDR2 from the germline V gene are SEHNR and FQNEAQ (reference sequence). Trimming shortened V by 6 bases and J by 4 bases, and 9 bases separated the two germline ends. The length of the CDR3 is 13 residues. DNA of the CDR3: TGTGCCAGCAGTGGACAGCTTAATGAAAAACTGTTTTTT. Its protein product is CASSGQLNEKLFF.

The CDR3 coding sequence is TGTGCCAGCAGCTCCCGGGACAGAAGCACAGATACGCAGTATTTT. It translates to CASSSRDRSTDTQYF. The chain recombines TRBV3-1 (or the pseudogene TRBV3-2) with TRBJ2-3, with 7 bases lining up with TRBD1. Germline CDR1 is LGHDT and CDR2 is YNNKEL (reference sequence). This CDR3 is 15 amino acids long. The J segment lost 0 bases and the V segment lost 5 bases, leaving 5 bases of the junction unmatched.

The chain employs TRBV18 and TRBJ1-2; the match to TRBD1 covers 8 bases. CDR1 KGHSH and CDR2 LQKENI come from the germline V gene. Losses at the gene ends were 3 bases for V and 3 bases for J; bases not matched to a gene: 6. The CDR3 is made up of 15 amino acids. The CDR3 sequence is CASSPGQEKDYGYTF. The CDR3 region has the DNA TGTGCCAGCTCACCGGGACAGGAAAAAGACTATGGCTACACCTTC.

The count of this clone is one. The chain employs TRBV2 and TRBJ1-1, with D possibly TRBD1 on 5 matching bases. The CDR3 is 15 amino acids. Germline CDR1 reads SNHLY; CDR2 reads FYNNEI. V was cut by 2 bases and J by 3 bases, with 13 bases left in between. The CDR3 sequence: CASSEPRGWDTEAFF. The CDR3 DNA reads TGTGCCAGCAGTGAACCACGGGGGTGGGACACTGAAGCTTTCTTT.

This clone has only one observation. The chain uses TRBV5-1 and TRBJ2-7; 7 bases line up with TRBD1. The germline V gene encodes CDR1 SGHRS and CDR2 YFSETQ. The CDR3 runs to 13 residues. Trimming at V came to 5 bases and at J to 6 bases, leaving 8 bases not matched to a gene. CDR3 in amino acids: CASRQGQSREQYF. The CDR3 DNA is TGCGCCAGCAGGCAGGGACAGTCTCGCGAGCAGTACTTC.

The chain combines TRBV3-1 (or the pseudogene TRBV3-2) with TRBJ2-7; 7 bases are a match to TRBD2. This CDR3 is built from 16 residues. The J segment lost 2 bases and the V segment lost 1 base, leaving 8 bases of the junction unmatched. Germline CDR1 is LGHDT and CDR2 is YNNKEL (reference sequence). This CDR3 is CASSQVGGRGAYEQYV. The CDR3 coding sequence is TGTGCCAGCAGCCAAGTAGGCGGGAGAGGGGCCTACGAGCAGTACGTC.

In its sample, this clone was seen a few times. V usage is TRBV3-1 (or the pseudogene TRBV3-2) and J usage is TRBJ2-3; 9 nucleotides line up with TRBD2. The CDR3 has 17 residues. From germline, CDR1 is LGHDT and CDR2 YNNKEL (reference sequence). Trimming took 0 bases from V and 2 from J; bases not matched to a gene: 6. The DNA of the CDR3 is TGTGCCAGCAGCCAAGACGCAAGACTAGCGGACACAGATACGCAGTATTTT. It is translated as CASSQDARLADTDTQYF.

J is TRBJ2-7 and V is TRBV9; weak D call: TRBD2 (5 bases). Trimming removed 0 bases from V and 3 bases from J, with 10 bases in between. The CDR3 loop spans 14 amino acids. CDR1 is SGDLS and CDR2 is YYNGEE in the germline V gene. CDR3 amino acids: CASSVETGIYEQYF. CDR3 nucleotides: TGTGCCAGCAGCGTAGAGACGGGGATCTACGAGCAGTACTTC.

This clone was detected once. The chain employs TRBV9 and TRBJ2-4; maybe TRBD2 (6 bases). There are 15 residues in the CDR3. V was clipped by 2 bases and J by 6 bases, with 15 bases between them. CDR1 SGDLS and CDR2 YYNGEE come from the germline V gene. CDR3 bases: TGTGCCAGCAGCGTCAACGGGGGAGTGGGAAACATTCAGTACTTC. As protein: CASSVNGGVGNIQYF.

The chain couples TRBV18 to TRBJ1-1; 7 bases map to TRBD1. V dropped 6 bases and J dropped 1; count of bases not matched to a gene: 2. The germline CDR1 and CDR2 sequences are KGHSH and LQKENI. The CDR3 spans 13 residues. The CDR3 region has the DNA TGTGCCAGCTCCCGGACAGGGAACACTGAAGCTTTCTTT. Translated, it gives CASSRTGNTEAFF.